These T cell receptor beta chains were read from a single sample in a study of cytomegalovirus exposure and HLA in healthy donors. The data were produced by immunoSEQ multiplex PCR, yet TCRdb's version contains in-frame clones alone and is incomplete. The sample lists some 110,000 clones, 65% to 85% occurring once. Sequencing was done on a sample of PBMCs. Source of these receptors: a man aged 18-30 years in good health and CMV-seronegative. Each CDR3 is given with its conserved first and last residue. The D gene is left open where the match is weak. Part of the rows lack a size; the others show once, few, many or a class for expanded clones.

>TRBJ2-5|TRBV19|NA|NA
TGTGCCAGTAGTATCCGGACTAACCAAGAGACCCAGTACTTC
CASSIRTNQETQYF
>TRBJ2-5|TRBV2|TRBD2|NA
TGTGCCAGCAGTAGGGAGGGGCTAAGGGAGACCCAGTACTTC
CASSREGLRETQYF
>TRBJ1-2|TRBV6-6|NA|NA
TGTGCCAGCAGCTCGGTAGGGGGACCTTATGGCTACACCTTC
CASSSVGGPYGYTF
>TRBJ2-7|TRBV5-1|TRBD1|NA
TGCGCCAGCAGCTTGGCAGGGGGTCTTAGCTCCTACGAGCAGTACTTC
CASSLAGGLSSYEQYF
>TRBJ1-1|TRBV6-1|NA|NA
TGTGCCAGCGGCAGGGGTATGAACACTGAAGCTTTCTTT
CASGRGMNTEAFF
>TRBJ1-2|TRBV21-1|NA|NA
TGTGCCAGCAGCAAGTCGCCAGGGGATTATGGCTACACCTTC
CASSKSPGDYGYTF
>TRBJ2-7|TRBV7-6|TRBD1|once
TGTGCCAGCAGCTTAGAAGGGACAGGGGGCTACGAGCAGTACTTC
CASSLEGTGGYEQYF
>TRBJ2-3|TRBV7-2|NA|NA
TGTGCCAGCAGCTTCTACACAGATACGCAGTATTTT
CASSFYTDTQYF
>TRBJ2-2|TRBV27|NA|once
TGTGCCAGCAGTTTATATAGCGGGAACACCGGGGAGCTGTTTTTT
CASSLYSGNTGELFF
>TRBJ2-7|TRBV7-2|TRBD2|few
TGTGCCAGCAGCTTAGAGGCGGGAGGTCCCTACGAGCAGTACTTC
CASSLEAGGPYEQYF
>TRBJ1-4|TRBV4-3|NA|NA
TGCGCCAGCAGCCAAACCAGACAACAGGGTAGTGAAAAACTGTTTTTT
CASSQTRQQGSEKLFF
>TRBJ2-7|TRBV27|NA|NA
TGTGCCAGCAGTTTCCGGGACTCCACCTACGAGCAGTACTTC
CASSFRDSTYEQYF
>TRBJ1-2|TRBV6-6|TRBD1|few
TGTGCCAGCCAGACAGGGAAGGTTGGCTACACCTTC
CASQTGKVGYTF
>TRBJ2-3|TRBV25-1|NA|once
TGTGCCAGCACCCCCAATGGGGGCGGGAGCGGCACAGATACGCAGTATTTT
CASTPNGGGSGTDTQYF
>TRBJ1-2|TRBV11-2|TRBD1|NA
TGTGCCAGCAGCTTTCCCGGGACAGGGGGCGGCGGCTACACCTTC
CASSFPGTGGGGYTF
>TRBJ2-1|TRBV6-5|NA|few
TGTGCCAGCAGCATCAGGATGGGCAATGAGCAGTTCTTC
CASSIRMGNEQFF
>TRBJ2-7|TRBV28|NA|NA
TGTGCCAGCAGTCCTACTAGTTCGCTCGAGCAGTACTTC
CASSPTSSLEQYF
>TRBJ2-1|TRBV7-2|TRBD2|NA
TGTGCCAGCAGAACGGGACTAGCGGGAGTAGGCAATGAGCAGTTCTTC
CASRTGLAGVGNEQFF
>TRBJ2-1|TRBV7-3|TRBD2|NA
TGTGCCAGCAGCTTAGGCGGGAGATACAATGAGCAGTTCTTC
CASSLGGRYNEQFF
>TRBJ2-7|TRBV7-7|TRBD2|NA
TGTGCTAGCAGCCCGGGAGGCTCCTACGAGCAGTACTTC
CASSPGGSYEQYF
>TRBJ1-2|TRBV11-2|NA|few
TGTGCCAGCAGCTTAGTCCACAGCGGGGGCTACACCTTC
CASSLVHSGGYTF
>TRBJ2-7|TRBV27|TRBD2|NA
TGTGCCAGCAGTAAAGGACTAGCGATCTACGAGCAGTACTTC
CASSKGLAIYEQYF
>TRBJ2-7|TRBV27|TRBD2|NA
TGTGCCAGCAGTAAGACCCTACTAGCGGGAGGAAGCTACGAGCAGTACTTC
CASSKTLLAGGSYEQYF
>TRBJ2-1|TRBV7-2|NA|NA
TGTGCCAGCAGCCCCGACAGGAATGAGCAGTTCTTC
CASSPDRNEQFF
>TRBJ2-2|TRBV7-2|NA|NA
TGTGCCAGCAGCTTAGTCGGGGGAGGGAACACCGGGGAGCTGTTTTTT
CASSLVGGGNTGELFF
>TRBJ1-5|TRBV19|NA|NA
TGTGCCAGTAGTACCTACAGGGAGGGTCAGCCCCAGCATTTT
CASSTYREGQPQHF
>TRBJ2-1|TRBV5-1|TRBD1|once
TGCGCCAGCAGCTCGGGACAGTACAATGAGCAGTTCTTC
CASSSGQYNEQFF
>TRBJ2-4|TRBV5-1|NA|NA
TGCGCCAGCAGCTTGGGAGGGAACATTCAGTACTTC
CASSLGGNIQYF
>TRBJ2-7|TRBV11-2|NA|NA
TGTGCCAGCCTCAACGGTCCCGCTGTGGTCGCCTACGAGCAGTACTTC
CASLNGPAVVAYEQYF
>TRBJ2-7|TRBV7-9|NA|NA
TGTGCCAGCAGCCCAGGGACTCTCTACGAGCAGTACTTC
CASSPGTLYEQYF
>TRBJ2-3|TRBV5-4|TRBD1|NA
TGTGCCAGCAGCTTGGGGCAGGGGGCCTTGGGCACAGATACGCAGTATTTT
CASSLGQGALGTDTQYF
>TRBJ1-3|TRBV7-9|TRBD1|NA
TGTGCCAGCAGGCAACAGGGGTCGGGAAACACCATATATTTT
CASRQQGSGNTIYF
>TRBJ2-1|TRBV5-6|TRBD1|NA
TGTGCCAGCAGCTTTTTAACAGGGGGTTGGAATGAGCAGTTCTTC
CASSFLTGGWNEQFF
>TRBJ2-7|TRBV4-2|NA|NA
TGTGCCAGCTCCCCAGGAGGGGAGATCGAGCAGTACTTC
CASSPGGEIEQYF
>TRBJ1-1|TRBV2|NA|few
TGTGCCAGCGAGCAGAGGGTCCACACTGAAGCTTTCTTT
CASEQRVHTEAFF
>TRBJ2-1|TRBV30|TRBD2|NA
TGTGCCTGGAGTGGCGGGAGGGACTACAATGAGCAGTTCTTC
CAWSGGRDYNEQFF
>TRBJ2-7|TRBV28|NA|NA
TGTGCCAGCAGTTTACCGGGACTGTCAAACCGGGGATCCTACGAGCAGTACTTC
CASSLPGLSNRGSYEQYF